This T cell receptor beta chain was identified in a study of cytomegalovirus exposure and HLA in healthy donors. The overall study: Tens of millions of unique TCRs from HLA-typed donors were held in an early data release. Overall study results and limits: Across all donors, roughly uniform sequencing depth was an assumption of the presence/absence analyses.

Primers for the PCR totalled 60 Vbeta and 13 Jbeta. Here immunoSEQ multiplex PCR was the method, and the copy in TCRdb shows in-frame clones only, minus some. The sample yields 100,000 to 150,000 clones, 75% to 90% seen once. As regards this clone: What it binds is not known.

CDR1 and CDR2 (germline): SGHRS, YFSETQ. Trimming cost V 0 bases and J 0 bases, with 9 bases left between them. This CDR3 region has 15 residues. This receptor was obtained from a man aged 25 to 40 in good health and CMV-seropositive. This chain connects TRBV5-1 to TRBJ1-1; tentative D call: TRBD1 (5 bases). Sample: PBMCs. The CDR3 region has the DNA TGCGCCAGCAGCTTGGATACAGGAATGAACACTGAAGCTTTCTTT. This sequence encodes CASSLDTGMNTEAFF.